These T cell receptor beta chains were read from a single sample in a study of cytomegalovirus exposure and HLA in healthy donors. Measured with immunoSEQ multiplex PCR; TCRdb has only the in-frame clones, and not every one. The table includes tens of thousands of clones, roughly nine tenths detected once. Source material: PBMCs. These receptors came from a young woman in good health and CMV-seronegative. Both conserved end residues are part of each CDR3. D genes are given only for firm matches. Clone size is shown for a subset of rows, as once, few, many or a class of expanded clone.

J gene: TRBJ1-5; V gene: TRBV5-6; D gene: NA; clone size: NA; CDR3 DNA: TGTGCCAGCAGCTTGGTCGGAGATCAGCCCCAGCATTTT; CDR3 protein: CASSLVGDQPQHF
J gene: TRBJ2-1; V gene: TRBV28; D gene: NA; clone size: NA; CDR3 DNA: TGTGCCAGCAGTCCCGGGACTGGGGGTTCCAATGAGCAGTTCTTC; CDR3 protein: CASSPGTGGSNEQFF
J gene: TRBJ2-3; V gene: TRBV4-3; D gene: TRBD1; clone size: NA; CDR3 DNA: TGCGCCAGCAGCCAACTCCGGGACAGGGCGAGCGATACGCAGTATTTT; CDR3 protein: CASSQLRDRASDTQYF
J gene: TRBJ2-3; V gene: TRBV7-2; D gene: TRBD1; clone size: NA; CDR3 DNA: TGTGCCAGCAGCTCTACCCGGGACAGGGACACAGATACGCAGTATTTT; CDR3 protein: CASSSTRDRDTDTQYF
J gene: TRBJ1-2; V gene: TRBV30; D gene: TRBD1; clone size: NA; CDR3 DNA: TGTGCCTGGAGTGTATCCGACAGGGTGGGTGGCTACACCTTC; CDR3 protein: CAWSVSDRVGGYTF
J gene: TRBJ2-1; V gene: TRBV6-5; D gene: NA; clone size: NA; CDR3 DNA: TGTGCCAGCAGTTACGGCGGTTCCTACAATGAGCAGTTCTTC; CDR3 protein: CASSYGGSYNEQFF
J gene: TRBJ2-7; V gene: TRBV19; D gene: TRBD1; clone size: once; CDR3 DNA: TGTGCCAGTAGCCTCCGGGACAGGGGGCATAACGAGCAGTACTTC; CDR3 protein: CASSLRDRGHNEQYF
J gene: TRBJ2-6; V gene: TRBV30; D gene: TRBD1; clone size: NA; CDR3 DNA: TGTGCCTGGATCCGGGACAGGTACCGAGCGTCTGGGGCCAACGTCCTGACTTTC; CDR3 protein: CAWIRDRYRASGANVLTF
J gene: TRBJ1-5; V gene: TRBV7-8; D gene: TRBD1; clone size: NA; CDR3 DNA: TGTGCCAGCACCCCTCAGGGGGGCCGCAATCAGCCCCAGCATTTT; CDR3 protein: CASTPQGGRNQPQHF
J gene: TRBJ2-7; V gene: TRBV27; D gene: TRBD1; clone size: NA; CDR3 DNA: TGTGCCAGCAGTCCTACGTTAGGGGGCGAAGGGGAGCAGTACTTC; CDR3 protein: CASSPTLGGEGEQYF
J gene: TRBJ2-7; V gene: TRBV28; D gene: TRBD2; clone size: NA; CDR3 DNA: TGTGCCAGCAGATACCTAGCGGTCCTAGGCGAGCAGTACTTC; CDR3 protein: CASRYLAVLGEQYF
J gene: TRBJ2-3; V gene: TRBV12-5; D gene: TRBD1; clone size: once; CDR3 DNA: TGTGCTAGTGGTTTGGGGGCAGGGGACAGTAGCACAGATACGCAGTATTTT; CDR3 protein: CASGLGAGDSSTDTQYF
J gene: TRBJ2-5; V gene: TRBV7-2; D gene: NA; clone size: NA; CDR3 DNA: TGTGCCAGCAGCTTCGCGGTTGGCCGGGAGACCCAGTACTTC; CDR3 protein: CASSFAVGRETQYF
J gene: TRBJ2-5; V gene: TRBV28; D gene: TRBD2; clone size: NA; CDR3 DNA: TGTGCCAGCAGTTTTGGAAATAGCGGGAGCCAAGAGACCCAGTACTTC; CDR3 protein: CASSFGNSGSQETQYF
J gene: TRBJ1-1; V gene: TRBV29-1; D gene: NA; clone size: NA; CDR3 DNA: TGCAGCGTGAGACATACCTTGAACACTGAAGCTTTCTTT; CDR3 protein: CSVRHTLNTEAFF
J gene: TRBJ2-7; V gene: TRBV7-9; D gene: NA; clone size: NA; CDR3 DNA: TGTTCCAGCAGCAACGTCGGGGTCGAGCAGTACTTC; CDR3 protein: CSSSNVGVEQYF
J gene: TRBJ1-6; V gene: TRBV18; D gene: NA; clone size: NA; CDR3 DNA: TGTGCCAGCTCACCGATCGGGGGGCTAATGTCTCGGAATTCACCCCTCCACTTT; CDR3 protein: CASSPIGGLMSRNSPLHF
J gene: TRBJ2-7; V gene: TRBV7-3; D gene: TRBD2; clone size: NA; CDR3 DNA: TGTGCCAGCAGCCTTGTTGGCGGGAGCGACGAGCAGTACTTC; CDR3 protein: CASSLVGGSDEQYF
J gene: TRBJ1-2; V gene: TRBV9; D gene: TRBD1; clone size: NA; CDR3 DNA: TGTGCCAGCAGCTCCGGGACAGGAGGCGATGGCTACACCTTC; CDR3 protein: CASSSGTGGDGYTF
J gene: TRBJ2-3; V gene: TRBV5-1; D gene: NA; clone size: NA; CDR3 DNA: TGCGCCAGCAGCTTTTGGACAGAGACAGATACGCAGTATTTT; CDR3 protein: CASSFWTETDTQYF
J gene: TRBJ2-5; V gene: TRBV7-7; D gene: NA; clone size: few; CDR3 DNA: TGTGCCAGCAGCATTACAGGGTTTCAAGAGACCCAGTACTTC; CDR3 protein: CASSITGFQETQYF
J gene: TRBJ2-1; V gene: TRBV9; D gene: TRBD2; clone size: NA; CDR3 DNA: TGTGCCAGCAGCGTAGCAAGCGGGAGGGCCCTTAGGAATGAGCAGTTCTTC; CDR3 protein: CASSVASGRALRNEQFF
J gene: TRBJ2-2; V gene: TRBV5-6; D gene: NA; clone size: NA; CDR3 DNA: TGTGCCAGCGGGCAGGGGATCGTATTAACCGGGGAGCTGTTTTTT; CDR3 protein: CASGQGIVLTGELFF
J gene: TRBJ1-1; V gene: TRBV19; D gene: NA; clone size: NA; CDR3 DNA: TGTGCCAGCGTACCCAGGGCTTACACTGAAGCTTTCTTT; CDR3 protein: CASVPRAYTEAFF
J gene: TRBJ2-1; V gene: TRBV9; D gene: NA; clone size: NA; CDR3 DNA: TGTGCCAGCAGCCCCATTGCCAAGAGCGGGTCCTACAATGAGCAGTTCTTC; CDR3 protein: CASSPIAKSGSYNEQFF
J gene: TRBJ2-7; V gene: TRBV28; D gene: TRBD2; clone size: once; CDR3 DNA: TGTGCCAGCAGTCGCCCCGCCGGGTTGAGCGGGAGGACCTACGAGCAGTACTTC; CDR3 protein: CASSRPAGLSGRTYEQYF
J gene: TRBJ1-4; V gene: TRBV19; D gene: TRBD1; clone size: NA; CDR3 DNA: TGTGCCAGTAGTATTTCCGGGACAGGGTTTAATGAAAAACTGTTTTTT; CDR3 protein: CASSISGTGFNEKLFF
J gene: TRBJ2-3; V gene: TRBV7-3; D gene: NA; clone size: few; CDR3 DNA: TGTGCCAGCAGCTTCTTCTCCGGGAGTACAGATACGCAGTATTTT; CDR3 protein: CASSFFSGSTDTQYF
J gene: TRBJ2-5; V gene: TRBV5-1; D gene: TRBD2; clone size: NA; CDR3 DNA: TGCGCCAGCAGCTTGTTTCGGGAGGGAGAAGAGACCCAGTACTTC; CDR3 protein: CASSLFREGEETQYF
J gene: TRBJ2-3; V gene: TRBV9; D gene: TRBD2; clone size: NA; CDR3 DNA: TGTGCCAGCAGCGAGAGCGGGAGATTCACAGATACGCAGTATTTT; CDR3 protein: CASSESGRFTDTQYF
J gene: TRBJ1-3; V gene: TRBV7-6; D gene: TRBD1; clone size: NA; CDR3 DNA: TGTGCCAGCAGGAAGGGACAGGATTACGGAAACACCATATATTTT; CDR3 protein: CASRKGQDYGNTIYF
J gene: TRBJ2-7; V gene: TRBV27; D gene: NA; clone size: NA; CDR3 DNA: TGTGCCAGCAGTTTAAGGAGCCCCTACGAGCAGTACTTC; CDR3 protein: CASSLRSPYEQYF
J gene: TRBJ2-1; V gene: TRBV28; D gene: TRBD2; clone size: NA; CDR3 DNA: TGTGCCAGCAGTTCGCCGGGACTAGCAGGATACAATGAGCAGTTCTTC; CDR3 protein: CASSSPGLAGYNEQFF
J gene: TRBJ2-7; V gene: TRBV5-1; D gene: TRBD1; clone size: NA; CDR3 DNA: TGCGCCAGTTCTCCCGGGACAGCCTCCTACGAGCAGTACTTC; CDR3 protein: CASSPGTASYEQYF
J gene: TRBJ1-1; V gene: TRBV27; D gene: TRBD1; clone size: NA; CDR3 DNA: TGTGCCAGCAAACGGGACAGGGAACAAACTGAAGCTTTCTTT; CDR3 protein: CASKRDREQTEAFF
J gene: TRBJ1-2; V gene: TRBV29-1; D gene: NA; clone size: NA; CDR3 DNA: TGCAGCGTTGAAAGAGGGCTACGTGTTGGCTACACCTTC; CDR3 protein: CSVERGLRVGYTF
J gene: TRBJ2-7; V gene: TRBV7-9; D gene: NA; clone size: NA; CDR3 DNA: TGTTCCAGCAGCTTATCCCCCCTCGACGAGCAGTACTTC; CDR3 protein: CSSSLSPLDEQYF
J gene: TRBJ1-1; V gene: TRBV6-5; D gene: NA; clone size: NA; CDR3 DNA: TGTGCCAGCACCGGGGGGGGAATCACTGAAGCTTTCTTT; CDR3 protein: CASTGGGITEAFF
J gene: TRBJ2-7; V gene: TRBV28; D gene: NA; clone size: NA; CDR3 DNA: TGTGCCAGCATGCGTACAGGGAACTTGGACGAGCAGTACTTC; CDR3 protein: CASMRTGNLDEQYF
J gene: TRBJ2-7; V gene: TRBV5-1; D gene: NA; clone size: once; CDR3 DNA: TGCGCCAGCAGCTTGGCGGCCTACGAGCAGTACTTC; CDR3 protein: CASSLAAYEQYF
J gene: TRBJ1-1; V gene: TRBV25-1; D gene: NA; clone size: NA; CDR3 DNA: TGTGCCAGCAGTGGCGCTAAGCAGGGATTCGACACTGAAGCTTTCTTT; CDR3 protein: CASSGAKQGFDTEAFF
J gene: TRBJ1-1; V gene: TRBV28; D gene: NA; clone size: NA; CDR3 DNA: TGTGCCAAGCTCGGGGTCGGGCGGATGAACACTGAAGCTTTCTTT; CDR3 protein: CAKLGVGRMNTEAFF
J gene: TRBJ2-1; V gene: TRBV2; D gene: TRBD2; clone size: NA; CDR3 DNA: TGTGCCAGCAGCTTACTAGCGGGAGGGCCCGGTGAGCAGTTCTTC; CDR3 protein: CASSLLAGGPGEQFF
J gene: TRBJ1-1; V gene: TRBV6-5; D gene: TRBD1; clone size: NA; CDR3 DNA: TGTGCCAGCAGTTACTCGGGACAGGACACTGAAGCTTTCTTT; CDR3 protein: CASSYSGQDTEAFF
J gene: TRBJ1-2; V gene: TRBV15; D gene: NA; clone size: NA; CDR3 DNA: TGTGCCACCAGCAGCACAAACACAGGGAATGGCTACACCTTC; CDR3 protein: CATSSTNTGNGYTF
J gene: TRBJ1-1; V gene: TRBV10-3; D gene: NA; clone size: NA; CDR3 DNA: TGTGCCATCAGTGAGTCGAGGGCGGCCGCGGAAGCTTTCTTT; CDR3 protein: CAISESRAAAEAFF
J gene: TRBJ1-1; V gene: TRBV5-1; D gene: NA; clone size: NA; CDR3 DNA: TGCGCCAGCAGCCCTACAGGACAGCTTGAAGCTTTCTTT; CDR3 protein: CASSPTGQLEAFF
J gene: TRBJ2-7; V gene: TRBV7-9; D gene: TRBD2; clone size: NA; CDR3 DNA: TGTGCCAGCAGCCTCCACCTCACCCAAACTAGCGGGATTGGCGAGCAGTACTTC; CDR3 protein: CASSLHLTQTSGIGEQYF
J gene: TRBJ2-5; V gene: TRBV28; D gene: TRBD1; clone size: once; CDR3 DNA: TGTGCCAGCGAGACAGGGAGAGAGACCCAGTACTTC; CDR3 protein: CASETGRETQYF
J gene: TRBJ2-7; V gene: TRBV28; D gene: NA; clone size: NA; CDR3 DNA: TGTGCCAGCAGTTTCACCGGCCTTTCCGGACAGTCCTACGAGCAGTACTTC; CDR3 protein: CASSFTGLSGQSYEQYF
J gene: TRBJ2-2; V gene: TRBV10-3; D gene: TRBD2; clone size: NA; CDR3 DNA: TGTGCCCTAAGTTCCCTAGCGGGGAACACCGGGGAGCTGTTTTTT; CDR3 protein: CALSSLAGNTGELFF
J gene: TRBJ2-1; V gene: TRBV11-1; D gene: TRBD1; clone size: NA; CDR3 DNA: TGTGCCAGCAGCCCCTGGGGCCCCGGGACAGGCCTCAATGAGCAGTTCTTC; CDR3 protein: CASSPWGPGTGLNEQFF
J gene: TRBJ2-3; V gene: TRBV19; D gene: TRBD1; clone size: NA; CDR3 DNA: TGTGCCAGTAGTATAAGGCAGGGGGCAACAGATACGCAGTATTTT; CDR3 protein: CASSIRQGATDTQYF
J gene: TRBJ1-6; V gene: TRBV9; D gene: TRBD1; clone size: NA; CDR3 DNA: TGTGCCAGCAGCGTACAGGGGGCCAATTCACCCCTCCACTTT; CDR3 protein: CASSVQGANSPLHF
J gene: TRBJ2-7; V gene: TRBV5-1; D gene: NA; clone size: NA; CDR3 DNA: TGCGCCAGCGGGGAAGACAGGCAGAACGAGCAGTACTTC; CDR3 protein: CASGEDRQNEQYF
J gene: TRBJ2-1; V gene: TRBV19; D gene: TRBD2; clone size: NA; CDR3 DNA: TGTGCCAGCCGCAGCGGGAGGAATGAGCAGTTCTTC; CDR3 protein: CASRSGRNEQFF
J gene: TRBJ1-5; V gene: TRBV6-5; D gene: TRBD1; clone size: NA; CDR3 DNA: TGTGCCAGCAGTCTGGGACAGACGAGCAATCAGCCCCAGCATTTT; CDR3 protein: CASSLGQTSNQPQHF
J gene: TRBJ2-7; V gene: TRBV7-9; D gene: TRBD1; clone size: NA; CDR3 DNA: TGTGCCAGCAGCTCCAGATTGACAGGGTGGGACGAGCAGTACTTC; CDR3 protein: CASSSRLTGWDEQYF
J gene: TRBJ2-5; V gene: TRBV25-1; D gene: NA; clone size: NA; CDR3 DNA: TGTGCCAGCAGTGAATTTCGGGGGACGGGAGAGACCCAGTACTTC; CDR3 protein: CASSEFRGTGETQYF